The T cell receptor (beta chain) described here comes from a study of cytomegalovirus exposure and HLA in healthy donors. This CDR3 is built from 13 residues. Trimming shortened V by 7 bases and J by 2 bases, and 11 bases separated the two germline ends. Germline CDR1 is MNHEY and CDR2 is SVGAGI. Profiled with immunoSEQ multiplex PCR; TCRdb holds only in-frame clones, not every one. The table shows about 56,000 clones, with over 85% occurring only once. Sequenced input: PBMCs. This TCR derives from a young man in good health and CMV-seronegative. The V call is TRBV6-5, the J call TRBJ2-5; D is unclear. CDR3 sequence (DNA): TGTGCCAGCACTCCACAAGTTCAAGAGACCCAGTACTTC. Protein product: CASTPQVQETQYF.